This T cell receptor beta chain was observed in a study of cytomegalovirus exposure and HLA in healthy donors. Study-level findings and limits: Common viral pathogens seemed, in a later analysis, to connect with several of the most significant clusters.

The ends lost 3 bases at V and 2 bases at J; junction bases unmatched: 8. The germline V gene encodes CDR1 SGDLS and CDR2 YYNGEE. The CDR3 consists of 17 residues. Use of 60 Vbeta and 13 Jbeta primers characterized the PCR. Libraries were prepared by immunoSEQ multiplex PCR; TCRdb keeps only in-frame clonotypes and omits some of them. The data contain fewer than 200,000 clones, roughly 80% of them singletons. Comment on this clone: Its antigen is not known.

The clonotype originates from a man aged 35-49 years in good health and CMV-seronegative. The chain recombines TRBV9 with TRBJ1-3; 10 positions match TRBD1. What was sequenced was PBMCs. CDR3 nucleotide sequence: TGTGCCAGCAGCGCCCAGGGACAGGGGCTGGCTGGAAACACCATATATTTT. Its translation is CASSAQGQGLAGNTIYF.